This T cell receptor beta chain was sequenced during a study of Ad26.COV2.S vaccination and SARS-CoV-2 variants (dated by TCRdb to the early 2020s). With respect to the entire study: Donors in the vaccine arm were drawn from COV1001, a phase I-IIa trial of Ad26.COV2.S in healthy adults that was multicentre, randomized, double-blind and placebo-controlled. Ad26.COV2.S was administered intramuscularly at 5 x 10^10 or 1 x 10^11 viral particles, either as a single shot or as two shots given 56 days apart. A total of 32 samples were included in the TCR-sequenced set, comprising roughly 19 Ad26.COV2.S vaccine recipients, 5 placebo recipients and 8 SARS-CoV-2 convalescent individuals. Blinding of investigators to trial group allocation was maintained during experiments and outcome assessment. TCRbeta repertoire sequencing was used to assess the specificity and breadth of SARS-CoV-2-reactive T cell receptors after Ad26.COV2.S vaccination. Trial participants were randomized into five groups of five, in which low-dose or high-dose Ad26.COV2.S was given once or twice, or placebo was given on both occasions.

Per the publication, the treatment or condition label means: 15 to 20 received Ad26.COV2.S at low or high dose, single or two shots; about 5 received placebo; per-sample allocation not given. Repertoires of vaccine and placebo recipients were sequenced from samples taken on day 63 after the first injection. In Cohort 1b, more than 20 adults aged 18-55 years were enrolled at a single site in Boston, USA, between 29 July and 7 August 2020. Ad26.COV2.S consisted of a replication-incompetent adenovirus type 26 vector by which a prefusion-stabilized SARS-CoV-2 spike protein from the original Wuhan strain was expressed. CDR1 and CDR2 are read off the germline V gene as MNHEY and SVGEGT. There are 13 amino acids in the CDR3, from cysteine to phenylalanine inclusive. The DNA shown is the 39-base CDR3, in frame from base 1. Trimming costs V 6 bases and J 0 bases, and their ends lie 9 bases apart. The immunoSEQ Assay was used to sequence TCRbeta CDR3 regions. After extraction, genomic DNA underwent amplification by bias-controlled multiplex PCR, followed by high-throughput sequencing. The published analysis was carried out like this. To quantify the absolute abundance of each unique TCRbeta CDR3 region, sequences were collapsed and filtered. T cell fraction was estimated by normalizing TCRbeta template counts to usable DNA, which was measured by amplifying reference genes present in all nucleated cells. Repertoire TCRs were annotated as SARS-CoV-2-specific when V gene, CDR3 amino acid sequence and J gene were exactly matched to a known reactive TCR set. The reference SARS-CoV-2 TCR set was obtained from MIRA and was filtered for enrichment in COVID-19-positive ImmuneCODE repertoires, whereby public or cross-reactive TCRs were removed. Based on the MIRA antigens, annotated TCRs were further analysed at the level of specific ORF or position within ORF. Depth was the summed frequency of annotated unique rearrangements, while breadth was defined as annotated unique rearrangements over total unique productive rearrangements. Two-sided Wilcoxon rank-sum tests were used to compare TCR breadth between groups. This immuneACCESS table, as held by TCRdb, lists in-frame sequences with V and J called but not all clones. Of the missing ones, under half trace to an unresolved V gene in checked studies; the others have no known cause. V and J calls and clone size are as listed in that table; D and trimming were resolved from the DNA. For this sample there are some 370,000 clones; approximately 83% appear just once. Just under 7.5% of the sample is taken by the ten largest.

Summary of the overall study and its limitations: Vaccine and placebo recipients had similar non-spike TCR breadth, a finding consistent with the vaccine containing only spike. The study was not powered to compare responses between vaccine doses or regimens. The authors noted that total T cell responses may have been underestimated by the TCR breadth and depth analyses. Compared with placebo recipients, Ad26.COV2.S recipients showed higher spike-specific TCR breadth (P = 0.0014). After vaccination, spike-specific CD8+ and CD4+ T cell responses were reported to show substantial breadth.

Comment on this clone: What antigen it recognizes has not been identified. No base quality information exists; no much larger clone differs at one position.

The rearranged chain carries TRBV6-2 or TRBV6-3 and TRBJ2-7; the D gene is perhaps TRBD1, on 5 matching bases. Sequences were derived from peripheral blood, sampled in a trial of Ad26.COV2.S vaccine versus placebo. This clonotype was obtained from a person aged 18-60 years who received the Ad26.COV2.S COVID-19 vaccine or a placebo. CDR3 protein: CASSPTDSYEQYF. The base sequence is TGTGCCAGCAGCCCGACAGACTCCTACGAGCAGTACTTC.